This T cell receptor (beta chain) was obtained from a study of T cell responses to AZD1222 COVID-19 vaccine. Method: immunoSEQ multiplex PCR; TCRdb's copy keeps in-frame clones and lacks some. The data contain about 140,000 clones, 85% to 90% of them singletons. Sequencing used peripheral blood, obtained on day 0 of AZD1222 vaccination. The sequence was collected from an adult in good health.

CDR3 DNA sequence: TGCAGCGGACGACCGGGACTAACCTACAATGAGCAGTTCTTC. It translates to CSGRPGLTYNEQFF. The chain carries TRBV29-1 and TRBJ2-1; 7 nucleotides match TRBD2. Per the germline V gene, CDR1 is SQVTM and CDR2 is ANQGSEA. V shed 7 bases and J 2 bases; nucleotides not matched to a gene: 8. The CDR3 totals 14 residues.